The rows below give T cell receptor beta chains drawn from one sample of a study of vaccination effects on CD4 cells after COVID-19. For these receptors, no antigen is known. Clones were read by immunoSEQ multiplex PCR, and TCRdb kept only the in-frame ones, dropping some. The table lists roughly 71,000 clones, 76% of them singletons. Sample: CD4+ T cells from PBMCs cultured with HCoV-OC43 spike peptides, taken after COVID-19 vaccination. Every receptor here comes from a human donor who received a COVID-19 vaccine. Each CDR3 is given with its conserved first and last residue. Where a row states a size, it is once, few, many or the class of an expanded clone; other rows omit it.

.,TRBV5-1,TRBJ2-5,15,CASSLGSLRQETQYF
.,TRBV6-5,TRBJ1-6,14,CASSRQGNNSPLHF
.,TRBV5-6,TRBJ2-3,15,CASSGARVRADTQYF
.,TRBV25-1,TRBJ1-2,16,CASSRGGRYTNYGYTF
.,TRBV29-1,TRBJ2-1,12,CSGEHSYNEQFF
.,TRBV19,TRBJ2-5,15,CASRPSPTGVETQYF
.,TRBV27,TRBJ2-3,16,CASSKVGGPSTDTQYF
.,TRBV14,TRBJ1-3,16,CASSQGFATYGNTIYF
.,TRBV20-1,TRBJ2-3,16,CSASYQGVGSRDTQYF
once,TRBV3-1/TRBV3-2,TRBJ1-2,15,CASSQGRSSNYGYTF
.,TRBV19,TRBJ2-6,18,CASSILRDRGLGANVLTF
.,TRBV15,TRBJ1-2,12,CATRKDGSGYTF
.,TRBV7-3,TRBJ1-6,13,CASSPGRNSPLHF
.,TRBV6-5,TRBJ1-6,16,CASSYWATGSNSPLHF
.,TRBV30,TRBJ1-3,15,CAWRGRGVVGNTIYF
.,TRBV10-2,TRBJ1-4,17,CASSESIYRGSNEKLFF
.,TRBV6-5,TRBJ1-5,12,CASSHSNQPQHF
.,TRBV28,TRBJ2-2,15,CASSLRDGYTGELFF
.,TRBV30,TRBJ1-6,16,CAWSRMVGGENSPLHF
.,TRBV5-1,TRBJ1-2,17,CASSLDPSRGPNYGYTF
.,TRBV5-1,TRBJ1-6,17,CASSSPSGQTYNSPLHF
.,TRBV19,TRBJ2-4,17,CASSIEPPRGAKNIQYF
.,TRBV30,TRBJ2-3,11,CAWTYTDTQYF
.,TRBV19,TRBJ2-4,14,CASSIVARKNIQYF
.,TRBV4-1,TRBJ1-4,19,CASSRILGQGGPTNEKLFF
few,TRBV7-3,TRBJ1-1,13,CASSRTGTTEAFF
.,TRBV6-1,TRBJ1-6,19,CASSEGAGFVVSYNSPLHF
.,TRBV19,TRBJ2-5,13,CASKGGIQETQYF
.,TRBV19,TRBJ2-5,14,CASSTTASQETQYF
.,TRBV29-1,TRBJ1-2,12,CSVGTVSYGYTF
once,TRBV19,TRBJ2-2,14,CASSISTSTGELFF
once,TRBV5-1,TRBJ1-1,14,CASSLDPENTEAFF
.,TRBV24-1,TRBJ1-3,13,CATSDLTGNTIYF
.,TRBV28,TRBJ1-2,12,CASSSLGYGYTF
.,TRBV5-1,TRBJ1-2,14,CASSLGQGAGGYTF
.,TRBV14,TRBJ2-3,14,CASSLIRGTDTQYF